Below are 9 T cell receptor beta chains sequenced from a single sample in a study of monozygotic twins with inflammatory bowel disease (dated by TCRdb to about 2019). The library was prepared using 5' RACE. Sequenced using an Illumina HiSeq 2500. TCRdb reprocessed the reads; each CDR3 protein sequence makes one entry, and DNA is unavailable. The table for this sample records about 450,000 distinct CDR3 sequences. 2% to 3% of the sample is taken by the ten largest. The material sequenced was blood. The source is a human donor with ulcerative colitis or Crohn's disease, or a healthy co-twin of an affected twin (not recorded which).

CDR3 loop: CASSPRLEGSGYTF. This chain joins TRBV7-2 and TRBJ1-2. CDR3 length equals 14 residues. In germline, CDR1 is SGHTA, CDR2 FQGNSA. Filled out from reference TRBV7-2 and TRBJ1-2, the complete variable domain reads GAGVSQSPSNKVTEKGKDVELRCDPISGHTALYWYRQSLGQGLEFLIYFQGNSAPDKSGLPSDRFSAERTGGSVSTLTIQRTQQEDSAVYLCASSPRLEGSGYTFGSGTRLTVV.

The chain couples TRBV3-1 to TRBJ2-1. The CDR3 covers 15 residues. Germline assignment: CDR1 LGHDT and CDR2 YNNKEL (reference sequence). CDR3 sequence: CASSQTLNSYNEQFF.

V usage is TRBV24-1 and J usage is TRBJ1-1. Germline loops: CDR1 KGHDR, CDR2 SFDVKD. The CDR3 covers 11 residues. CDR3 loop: CATSEGTEAFF.

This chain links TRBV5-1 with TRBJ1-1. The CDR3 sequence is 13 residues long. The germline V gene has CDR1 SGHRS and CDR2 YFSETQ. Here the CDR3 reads CASSFHQYTEAFF.

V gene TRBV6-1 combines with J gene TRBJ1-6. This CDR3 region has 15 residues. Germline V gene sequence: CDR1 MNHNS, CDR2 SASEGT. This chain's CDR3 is CASKPPDGADSPLHF.

The CDR3 loop is CASSLFGELSSYNEQFF. The V and J genes are TRBV7-2 and TRBJ2-1. The CDR3 is 17 residues long. The germline gives CDR1 SGHTA, CDR2 FQGNSA.

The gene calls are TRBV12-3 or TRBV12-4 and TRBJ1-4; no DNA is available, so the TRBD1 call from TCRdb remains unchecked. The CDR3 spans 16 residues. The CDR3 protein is CASSFRGLVLGEKLFF.

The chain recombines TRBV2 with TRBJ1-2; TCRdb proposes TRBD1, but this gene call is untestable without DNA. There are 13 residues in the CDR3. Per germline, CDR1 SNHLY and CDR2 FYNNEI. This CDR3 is CASSGQGIIGYTF.

CDR3 sequence: CASSFSGFEQFF. The chain is built from TRBV28 and TRBJ2-1; TCRdb names TRBD1, which stays unverified in the absence of DNA. From germline, CDR1 is MDHEN and CDR2 SYDVKM. CDR3 length: 12 amino acids.